Following are 29 T cell receptor beta chains from one sample sequenced in a study of control samples from healthy donors and cancer patients. Using immunoSEQ multiplex PCR, the repertoire was profiled, and TCRdb retains in-frame clones only, with some absent. The repertoire includes 100,000 to 150,000 clones, less than 90% of them detected once, and roughly 1.9% sits in the top ten. Sequences were obtained from blood. The receptors shown here come from a man aged 18 to 29 in good health.

V gene TRBV5-6 combines with J gene TRBJ1-4; D uncertain. The CDR3 spans 14 residues. Trimming pared 7 bases from V and 4 bases from J, leaving 14 bases between. CDR1 SGHDT and CDR2 YYEEEE come from the germline V gene. CDR3: CASLRGVDNEKLFF. The CDR3, as DNA: TGTGCCAGCCTACGGGGTGTTGATAATGAAAAACTGTTTTTT.

The chain combines TRBV11-3 with TRBJ1-2; D is ambiguous. Germline V CDR1 and CDR2: SGHNT, YENEEA. The CDR3 loop spans 11 amino acids. V lost 4 bases and J lost 7, with 7 bases in between. CDR3 coding DNA: TGTGCCAGCAGCTCGACGGTTGGCTACACCTTC. The encoded protein is CASSSTVGYTF.

The gene calls are TRBV5-1 and TRBJ2-3, with D perhaps being TRBD1 or TRBD2 (5 bases each). V dropped 1 base and J dropped 1 base, with 13 bases sitting between them. CDR3 length equals 16 residues. Germline CDR1 is SGHRS and CDR2 is YFSETQ. The DNA for the CDR3 is TGCGCCAGCAGCTTGTCGGGGCGCGGTCGCACAGATACGCAGTATTTT. Amino acid sequence: CASSLSGRGRTDTQYF.

The chain couples TRBV9 to TRBJ2-1, with D possibly being TRBD1 or TRBD2 (6 bases each). The germline gives CDR1 SGDLS, CDR2 YYNGEE. Trimming cost V 0 bases and J 7 bases, with 11 bases left between them. This CDR3 is 14 amino acids long. CDR3 sequence reads: CASSVDWGANEQFF. CDR3 DNA: TGTGCCAGCAGCGTAGATTGGGGGGCAAATGAGCAGTTCTTC.

The rearrangement links TRBV7-2 to TRBJ1-1; the D is unclear. The length of the CDR3 is 15 residues. V lost 5 bases, J lost 4 bases, and 17 bases lay in between. Germline CDR1 reads SGHTA; CDR2 reads FQGNSA. Written as DNA, the CDR3 is TGTGCCAGCAGCCCGCGGGCGGGTTCGTTCACTGAAGCTTTCTTT. Translating gives CASSPRAGSFTEAFF.

V and J are TRBV7-9 and TRBJ2-2; TRBD2 agrees at 9 bases. This CDR3 contains 17 residues. V gave up 1 base and J gave up 4 bases; unmatched junction bases: 7. CDR1 and CDR2 (germline): SEHNR, FQNEAQ (reference sequence). The CDR3 spells CASSLGGSGSSTGELFF. In DNA, the CDR3 is TGTGCCAGCAGCTTAGGTGGTAGCGGGAGCTCCACCGGGGAGCTGTTTTTT.

This chain connects TRBV7-2 to TRBJ1-3; TRBD1 aligns across 7 bases. CDR1 is SGHTA, CDR2 FQGNSA, per germline. The V and J ends lost 5 bases and 2 bases, in that order; junction bases with no gene match: 3. The CDR3 is 14 residues long. CDR3 sequence: CASSAGTAGNTIYF. The CDR3 DNA follows: TGTGCCAGCAGCGCCGGGACAGCTGGAAACACCATATATTTT.

This sequence joins TRBV28 and TRBJ2-2, with a tentative D call TRBD1 (5 bases). Trimming cost V 7 bases and J 3 bases, with 12 bases left between them. The CDR3 is 14 residues long. The germline gives CDR1 MDHEN, CDR2 SYDVKM. CDR3 coding DNA: TGTGCCAGCATCCAGGGATTGGACACCGGGGAGCTGTTTTTT. It yields the protein CASIQGLDTGELFF.

The chain is built from TRBV24-1 and TRBJ2-5; TRBD1 aligns across 10 bases. CDR1 is KGHDR and CDR2 is SFDVKD in the germline V gene. Losses at the gene ends were 1 base for V and 5 bases for J; bases not matched to a gene: 6. The CDR3 spans 16 residues. The CDR3 coding sequence is TGTGCCACCAGTGATTTCGGACAGGGGGACGTCGAGACCCAGTACTTC. Translating it yields CATSDFGQGDVETQYF.

The V and J genes are TRBV7-2 and TRBJ2-7, with 8 bases aligning to TRBD2. The CDR3 extends over 16 amino acids. Germline values: CDR1 SGHTA, CDR2 FQGNSA. V trimming: 2 bases; J trimming: 0 bases; junction bases outside the gene matches: 6. The CDR3 DNA sequence: TGTGCCAGCAGCTTACGTAGCGGGGAAATCTCCTACGAGCAGTACTTC. Protein product: CASSLRSGEISYEQYF.

The gene calls are TRBV30 and TRBJ1-2; 11 bases line up with TRBD1. The trim removed 8 bases at V and 6 bases at J, leaving 8 bases unmatched. This CDR3 spans 13 amino acids. From germline, CDR1 is GTSNPN and CDR2 SVGIG (reference sequence). The CDR3 region is CAGWTGGVDGYTF. DNA for the CDR3: TGTGCCGGGTGGACAGGGGGCGTGGATGGCTACACCTTC.

The CDR3 spells CASRAHGTGNTGELFF. The CDR3 DNA follows: TGCGCCAGCAGAGCACATGGGACAGGGAACACCGGGGAGCTGTTTTTT. This chain connects TRBV10-1 to TRBJ2-2; 8 positions agree with TRBD1. The germline V gene has CDR1 WNHNN and CDR2 SYGVQD (reference sequence). Trimming at V came to 6 bases and at J to 1 base, leaving 7 bases not matched to a gene. The CDR3 totals 16 residues.

The chain recombines TRBV19 with TRBJ2-3; maybe TRBD2 (6 bases). This CDR3 is built from 16 residues. The germline V gene has CDR1 LNHDA and CDR2 SQIVND (reference sequence). Trimming took off 3 bases at V and 1 base at J, with 14 bases between the two ends. DNA for the CDR3: TGTGCCAGTAGTATTAAGGGTAGCGGACGCACAGATACGCAGTATTTT. Its protein is CASSIKGSGRTDTQYF.

The chain combines TRBV6-5 with TRBJ1-1; D may be TRBD1 (6 bases). Looked up from germline, CDR1 is MNHEY and CDR2 is SVGAGI. Trimming took 1 base from V and 4 from J, leaving 10 bases between them. The CDR3 has 14 amino acids. The CDR3 region has the DNA TGTGCCAGCAGTTACTTTGGGGGGGCCACTGAAGCTTTCTTT. Its protein is CASSYFGGATEAFF.

The chain uses TRBV9 and TRBJ1-2; D is ambiguous. CDR1 SGDLS and CDR2 YYNGEE come from the germline V gene. V lost 0 bases and J lost 4, with 16 bases in between. The CDR3 spans 16 residues. CDR3 residues: CASSVVAQIGSYGYTF. DNA for the CDR3: TGTGCCAGCAGCGTAGTGGCCCAAATCGGGAGCTATGGCTACACCTTC.

A few counts support this clone. The chain uses TRBV28 and TRBJ1-5; 7 bases line up with TRBD1. CDR3 length: 13 residues. Germline CDR1 MDHEN, CDR2 SYDVKM. The V gene end was trimmed by 5 bases and the J gene end by 4 bases; junction bases not matched to a gene: 2. DNA for the CDR3: TGTGCCAGCAGTGAACAGGGGAATCAGCCCCAGCATTTT. Residues: CASSEQGNQPQHF.

V is TRBV6-2 or TRBV6-3 and J is TRBJ2-1; TRBD2 matches 9 bases. Germline V CDR1 and CDR2: MNHEY, SVGEGT. After removal of 0 bases from V and 4 bases from J, the junction contained 4 bases not matched to a gene. The CDR3 length is 16 residues. The CDR3 reads CASSYSVAGVYNEQFF. DNA for the CDR3: TGTGCCAGCAGTTACTCGGTAGCGGGAGTATACAATGAGCAGTTCTTC.

V gene TRBV27 combines with J gene TRBJ1-2; D is perhaps TRBD1 (6 bases). The CDR3 is 16 residues long. The germline gives CDR1 MNHEY, CDR2 SMNVEV (reference sequence). The V gene lost 6 bases and the J gene lost 2 bases, with 19 bases spanning the gap. The CDR3 DNA reads TGTGCCAGCAGCCCCAGGGGAAAGGGCTTGAACTATGGCTACACCTTC. Amino acids: CASSPRGKGLNYGYTF.

The chain has TRBV24-1 and TRBJ2-7, with 7 bases that match TRBD2. This CDR3 is built from 17 residues. The trim removed 10 bases at V and 6 bases at J, leaving 23 bases unmatched. Germline CDR1 and CDR2: KGHDR and SFDVKD. CDR3 sequence (DNA): TGTGCCACGGGAGATAGCGGGCCCAAAGCTAGGACTTGCGAGCAGTACTTC. Translated, it gives CATGDSGPKARTCEQYF.

The chain recombines TRBV30 with TRBJ2-7, with D possibly TRBD1 on 5 matching bases. This CDR3 region has 12 residues. Trimming shortened V by 7 bases and J by 3 bases, and 13 bases separated the two germline ends. Per the germline V gene, CDR1 is GTSNPN and CDR2 is SVGIG (reference sequence). The CDR3 region has the DNA TGTGCCTTACGACAGAATTTCTACGAGCAGTACTTC. It is translated as CALRQNFYEQYF.

The chain has TRBV19 and TRBJ1-3; TRBD1 agrees at 7 bases. This CDR3 is built from 15 residues. J gave up 7 bases and V 3 bases, and 9 bases lay outside the gene matches. Per germline, CDR1 LNHDA and CDR2 SQIVND (reference sequence). CDR3 bases: TGTGCCAGTAGTATTGAAGGGGGCGCAGGGAACACCATATATTTT. This encodes CASSIEGGAGNTIYF.

The V and J genes are TRBV3-1 (or the pseudogene TRBV3-2) and TRBJ1-2, with a possible D match to TRBD1 (5 bases). The V gene's germline CDR1 is LGHDT and CDR2 YNNKEL (reference sequence). Trimming shortened V by 0 bases and J by 8 bases, and 7 bases separated the two germline ends. This CDR3 contains 12 residues. The CDR3: CASSQDRVGYTF. The CDR3 bases are TGTGCCAGCAGCCAAGACAGGGTCGGCTACACCTTC.

The chain joins TRBV5-1 to TRBJ2-1; D unresolved. The germline V gene encodes CDR1 SGHRS and CDR2 YFSETQ. The V gene lost 5 bases and the J gene lost 6 bases, with 12 bases spanning the gap. This CDR3 comprises 13 residues. The CDR3 region is CASRRGFINEQFF. The CDR3 coding sequence is TGCGCCAGCAGACGCGGATTCATCAATGAGCAGTTCTTC.

The chain carries TRBV28 and TRBJ2-5; maybe TRBD2 (6 bases). This CDR3 is 15 amino acids long. The V gene lost 3 bases and the J gene lost 1 base, with 12 bases spanning the gap. CDR1 is MDHEN, CDR2 SYDVKM, per germline. The CDR3 nucleotides read TGTGCCAGCAGTTTTATAGGAGGGGCCCAAGAGACCCAGTACTTC. As protein: CASSFIGGAQETQYF.

The rearrangement joins TRBV7-6 to TRBJ1-6; no clear D gene. The germline gives CDR1 SGHVS, CDR2 FNYEAQ. V was clipped by 8 bases and J by 7 bases, with 6 bases between them. This CDR3 is 11 amino acids long. The DNA of the CDR3 is TGTGCCAGCTCCGGGAATTCACCCCTCCACTTT. This codes for CASSGNSPLHF.

The genes are TRBV10-3 and TRBJ1-1; 7 positions match TRBD1. V lost 5 bases, J lost 6 bases, and 15 bases stayed unmatched. The CDR3 totals 16 residues. The V gene's germline CDR1 is ENHRY and CDR2 SYGVKD. CDR3 sequence (DNA): TGTGCCATCAGTAAGCCGACAGGGCAAAGACCGCCTGAAGCTTTCTTT. Residues: CAISKPTGQRPPEAFF.

The genes are TRBV9 and TRBJ2-7; no firm D call. Trimming removed 0 bases from V and 1 base from J, with 8 bases in between. The CDR3 sequence is 14 residues long. The germline V gene encodes CDR1 SGDLS and CDR2 YYNGEE. In DNA, the CDR3 is TGTGCCAGCAGCGTAGAGGGCCAATCCTACGAGCAGTACTTC. It specifies CASSVEGQSYEQYF.

The chain couples TRBV3-1 (or the pseudogene TRBV3-2) to TRBJ2-5, with a weak D call TRBD2 (5 bases). Trimming removed 6 bases at V and 2 bases at J, with 16 bases between. The CDR3 runs to 15 residues. Germline V gene lookup returns CDR1 LGHDT and CDR2 YNNKEL (reference sequence). CDR3 residues: CASSPPPPGQETQYF. DNA of the CDR3: TGTGCCAGCAGTCCACCCCCCCCGGGGCAAGAGACCCAGTACTTC.

This clone has a handful of counts. The rearrangement links TRBV20-1 to TRBJ1-1, with D tentatively TRBD1 (6 bases). Germline CDR1 and CDR2: DFQATT and SNEGSKA (reference sequence). The CDR3 is 13 residues long. V gave up 3 bases and J gave up 0 bases, with 8 bases separating them. In nucleotides, the CDR3 is TGCAGTGCTAGTACAGGGTTGAACACTGAAGCTTTCTTT. It codes for CSASTGLNTEAFF.